What follows is one TCR beta chain and its context. Its matching antigen is unknown. The germline V gene has CDR1 SGHDT and CDR2 YYEEEE. Trimming took 3 bases from V and 12 from J, leaving 15 bases between them. The CDR3 spans 12 residues. Repertoires were generated with immunoSEQ multiplex PCR, while TCRdb's copy carries only in-frame clones and drops some. The sample shows 100,000 to 150,000 clones, 90% to 97% of them seen only once. These data originate in a study of cytomegalovirus exposure and HLA in healthy donors. Study-wide results and limits: Rare TCR sequences predominated, though certain public TCRs were found in many donors.

V and J are TRBV5-6 and TRBJ1-2; D is possibly TRBD1 (6 bases). This receptor was identified in a man younger than 30 in good health and CMV-seronegative. Sequences were obtained from PBMCs. CDR3 sequence reads: CASSYPQGADTF. As DNA, the CDR3 is TGTGCCAGCAGCTATCCACAGGGCGCTGACACCTTC. Drawing the rest from reference TRBV5-6 and TRBJ1-2, the complete variable domain is DAGVTQSPTHLIKTRGQQVTLRCSPKSGHDTVSWYQQALGQGPQFIFQYYEEEERQRGNFPDRFSGHQFPNYSSELNVNALLLGDSALYLCASSYPQGADTFGSGTRLTVV.